These T cell receptor beta chains were read from a single sample in a study of PD-L1 blockade in urothelial cancer. Method: immunoSEQ multiplex PCR; TCRdb's copy keeps in-frame clones and lacks some. The sample gives fewer than 50,000 clones, 87% of which show up once; under 9% is in the top ten. The specimen was PBMCs, collected around atezolizumab (anti-PD-L1) treatment. The origin of the receptors is a man aged 55 to 69 with urothelial cancer. The CDR3 runs from the conserved cysteine through the conserved F or W. The D gene is left open where the match is weak. Rows may omit the clone size; those that give it use once, few, many or a size class.

TRBV6-5	once	16	TRBJ1-2	TRBD1	TGTGCCAGCAGTTACTTAAGGACAGGGGGCAGCTATGGCTACACCTTC	CASSYLRTGGSYGYTF
TRBV18	NA	15	TRBJ1-5	TRBD1	TGTGCCAGCTCACCCCCCGGGACAGAGTATCAGCCCCAGCATTTT	CASSPPGTEYQPQHF
TRBV5-1	NA	16	TRBJ2-7	TRBD2	TGCGCCAGCAGCTTGGCGGCGGGACTAGCCGGCTACGAGCAGTACTTC	CASSLAAGLAGYEQYF
TRBV6-6	NA	11	TRBJ1-1	TRBD1	TGTGCCAGCAGTTGGGACAGTGAAGCTTTCTTT	CASSWDSEAFF
TRBV7-2	NA	13	TRBJ1-2	NA	TGTGCCAGCAGCTGGCAGTTTGACTATGGCTACACCTTC	CASSWQFDYGYTF
TRBV7-9	NA	13	TRBJ2-7	NA	TGTGCCAGCAGCCTGACAGCTCCCTACGAGCAGTACTTC	CASSLTAPYEQYF
TRBV7-3	NA	14	TRBJ1-1	TRBD1	TGTGCCAGCAGCACTCAACAGGGGAGCACTGAAGCTTTCTTT	CASSTQQGSTEAFF
TRBV6-6	NA	13	TRBJ1-1	NA	TGTGCCAGCAGTTACGTGACAAACACTGAAGCTTTCTTT	CASSYVTNTEAFF
TRBV5-1	once	15	TRBJ2-5	TRBD1	TGCGCCAGCAGCGCCCGCACAGGGGGCAGAGAGACCCAGTACTTC	CASSARTGGRETQYF
TRBV7-9	NA	16	TRBJ2-1	TRBD2	TGTGCCAGCAGCCAGGACCCCCGACTAGCGGGGGATGAGCAGTTCTTC	CASSQDPRLAGDEQFF
TRBV12-5	NA	12	TRBJ2-1	NA	TGTGCTAGTGGTTTGGTTCGGGATGAGCAGTTCTTC	CASGLVRDEQFF
TRBV11-3	NA	15	TRBJ1-1	NA	TGTGCCAGCAGCTCCCCCTATGACCAGGGCACTGAAGCTTTCTTT	CASSSPYDQGTEAFF
TRBV28	NA	12	TRBJ1-2	NA	TGTGCCAGCAGTTCTACCTCCTATGGCTACACCTTC	CASSSTSYGYTF
TRBV7-6	NA	14	TRBJ2-2	NA	TGTGCCAGCCGGCAGGCCACCTTGATCGGGGAGCTGTTTTTT	CASRQATLIGELFF
TRBV15	NA	15	TRBJ1-1	NA	TGTGCCACCAGCAGTTGGGGACTTCTGGGCACTGAAGCTTTCTTT	CATSSWGLLGTEAFF
TRBV11-2	NA	17	TRBJ2-2	TRBD2	TGTGCCAGCAGCTTAGAGAGTCTAGCGGGGCGCGTTGGGGAGCTGTTTTTT	CASSLESLAGRVGELFF
TRBV15	once	14	TRBJ1-2	NA	TGTGCCACCAGCAGAGTTGAACAGGGATACGGCTACACCTTC	CATSRVEQGYGYTF
TRBV6-4	once	14	TRBJ2-7	NA	TGTGCCAGCAGTGACGAAAGGAGCTCCTACGAGCAGTACTTC	CASSDERSSYEQYF
TRBV10-1	NA	12	TRBJ2-7	NA	TGCGCCAGCAGTGAGGCGGGGAACGAGCAGTACTTC	CASSEAGNEQYF
TRBV2	NA	14	TRBJ2-2	TRBD2	TGTGCCAGCCGAGCGGGGGGGCCCTTCGGGGAGCTGTTTTTT	CASRAGGPFGELFF
TRBV7-2	NA	16	TRBJ2-7	TRBD1	TGTGCCAGCAGCTTAGTTGGGACAGGGCTTTCCTACGAGCAGTACTTC	CASSLVGTGLSYEQYF